Described below is a single TCR beta chain sequence and its context. Profiled with immunoSEQ multiplex PCR; TCRdb holds only in-frame clones, not every one. The sample records approximately 200,000 clones, around 85% being singletons. This record belongs to a study of blood T cell repertoires in COVID-19. Overall study: COVID-19 samples, acute and convalescent, were from the United States, Italy and Spain. From T cells, B-cell-depleted T cells, or PBMCs came the material, which was cDNA or gDNA.

Per germline, CDR1 LNHDA and CDR2 SQIVND (reference sequence). Losses at the gene ends were 5 bases for V and 5 bases for J; bases not matched to a gene: 11. The CDR3 consists of 16 residues. All recovered Cohort 3 donors got two negative PCRs, got clearance, or saw symptom resolution. This sequence originates from a woman aged 25 to 39 who had recovered from COVID-19. The gene calls are TRBV19 and TRBJ1-1; TRBD1 matches 10 bases. Sequencing input: PBMCs or T cells enriched from blood (not recorded which). The CDR3 nucleotides read TGTGCCAGTAGTGTCATCCGACAGGGGGCGCGGACTGAAGCTTTCTTT. Amino acid sequence: CASSVIRQGARTEAFF. The entire variable domain, with the rest obtained from reference TRBV19 and TRBJ1-1, is as follows: DGGITQSPKYLFRKEGQNVTLSCEQNLNHDAMYWYRQDPGQGLRLIYYSQIVNDFQKGDIAEGYSVSREKKESFPLTVTSAQKNPTAFYLCASSVIRQGARTEAFFGQGTRLTVV.